Listed here are 15 T cell receptor beta chains from one sample, sequenced in a study of early T cells in non-severe SARS-CoV-2 infection. TCRdb re-analysed the 5' RACE reads in MiXCR, keeping a single row per CDR3 protein. This sample has approximately 69,000 distinct CDR3 sequences; around 12% occur once, and the top ten carry less than 3%. The starting material was whole blood, obtained at baseline. The receptors come from an adult who was a healthcare worker with PCR-confirmed SARS-CoV-2 infection or an uninfected control (not recorded which).

In its sample, this clonotype was seen a few times. The chain recombines TRBV6-5 with TRBJ2-1; unclear D gene. The V gene's germline CDR1 is MNHEY and CDR2 SVGAGI. This CDR3 has 13 amino acids. V was clipped by 6 bases and J by 2 bases, with 8 bases between them. CDR3 protein: CASSLGAYNEQFF. As DNA, the CDR3 is TGTGCCAGCAGCTTGGGCGCCTACAATGAGCAGTTCTTC.

This clonotype has at least ten counts. The gene calls are TRBV7-8 and TRBJ2-2; 9 bases map to TRBD2. This CDR3 has 16 amino acids. The germline V gene has CDR1 SGHVS and CDR2 FQNEAQ. V lost 4 bases, J lost 2 bases, and 5 bases stayed unmatched. CDR3 sequence: CASSWVAGVNTGELFF. The CDR3 DNA sequence: TGTGCCAGCAGCTGGGTAGCGGGGGTAAACACCGGGGAGCTGTTTTTT.

This clonotype has just one count. A much larger clone differs by one base, so this may be a read error. The chain has TRBV20-1 and TRBJ1-3, with TRBD1 identical over 7 bases. V shed 6 bases and J 0 bases; nucleotides not matched to a gene: 5. In germline, CDR1 is DFQATT, CDR2 SNEGSKA (reference sequence). This CDR3 is built from 14 residues. The CDR3 bases are TGCAGTGCCTGGGACAGAGGCTCTGGAAACACCATATATTTT. It translates to CSAWDRGSGNTIYF.

This clonotype was detected many times. This chain joins TRBV12-3 or TRBV12-4 and TRBJ2-3; TRBD2 aligns across 7 bases. The CDR3 consists of 18 residues. Losses at the gene ends were 6 bases for V and 1 base for J; bases not matched to a gene: 16. Written as DNA, the CDR3 is TGTGCCAGCAGAGTGGGTAATAGAGCGGGGTTCCGCACAGATACGCAGTATTTT. Residues: CASRVGNRAGFRTDTQYF.

This clonotype was seen a handful of times. The genes are TRBV5-1 and TRBJ2-3; possibly TRBD1 for D (5 bases). Between the trimmed V and J ends, which lost 5 bases and 0 bases, there was a span of 10 bases. From germline, CDR1 is SGHRS and CDR2 YFSETQ. The CDR3 has 14 residues. The CDR3 protein is CASSWTSSTDTQYF. The DNA of the CDR3 is TGCGCCAGCAGTTGGACATCTAGCACAGATACGCAGTATTTT.

This chain links TRBV7-2 with TRBJ2-7; TRBD1 aligns across 8 bases. The CDR3 has 15 residues. The J segment lost 2 bases and the V segment lost 3 bases, leaving 6 bases of the junction unmatched. In germline, CDR1 is SGHTA, CDR2 FQGNSA. The CDR3 nucleotides are TGTGCCAGCAGCTTCACCGGGACAGGACCCTACGAGCAGTACTTC. It is translated as CASSFTGTGPYEQYF.

The rearrangement joins TRBV10-1 to TRBJ1-1; perhaps TRBD1 as D (5 bases). This CDR3 has 16 residues. The V gene lost 0 bases and the J gene lost 7 bases, with 18 bases spanning the gap. The germline V gene encodes CDR1 WNHNN and CDR2 SYGVQD (reference sequence). As DNA, the CDR3 is TGCGCCAGCAGTGAGTCTGGACGAGGGGCAATCGGTGAAGCTTTCTTT. Translation gives CASSESGRGAIGEAFF.

The chain is built from TRBV6-4 and TRBJ2-2; D remains ambiguous. Germline lookup yields CDR1 MRHNA and CDR2 SNTAGT. Trimming pared 0 bases from V and 0 bases from J, leaving 2 bases between. CDR3 length: 14 residues. DNA of the CDR3: TGTGCCAGCAGTGACTCCCCGAACACCGGGGAGCTGTTTTTT. Translated, it gives CASSDSPNTGELFF.

V and J are TRBV7-9 and TRBJ2-7; D possibly corresponds to TRBD2 (5 bases). Trimming took 5 bases from V and 0 from J, leaving 14 bases between them. The CDR3 consists of 15 residues. Germline CDR1 reads SEHNR; CDR2 reads FQNEAQ (reference sequence). The CDR3 nucleotides are TGTGCCAGCAGCACCAACATGAGGGTCTCCTACGAGCAGTACTTC. Translating it yields CASSTNMRVSYEQYF.

This clonotype was seen more than once but under ten times. The rearrangement joins TRBV29-1 to TRBJ1-1; TRBD1 matches at 9 bases. Trimming at V came to 4 bases and at J to 5 bases, leaving 5 bases not matched to a gene. This CDR3 has 13 residues. Germline V gives CDR1 SQVTM, CDR2 ANQGSEA. DNA for the CDR3: TGCAGCGTTGCCGGGACAGGGAGGACTGAAGCTTTCTTT. The encoded protein is CSVAGTGRTEAFF.

There are a few counts of this clonotype. The chain links TRBV4-2 to TRBJ2-7, with a weak D call TRBD2 (7 bases). From germline, CDR1 is LGHNA and CDR2 YNFKEQ. Trimming took 0 bases from V and 2 from J, leaving 14 bases between them. The CDR3 sequence is 16 residues long. CDR3 residues: CASSQDTGTITYEQYF. CDR3 DNA: TGTGCCAGCAGCCAAGATACAGGGACTATAACCTACGAGCAGTACTTC.

The table lists this clonotype with a few counts. The rearrangement links TRBV3-1 to TRBJ2-2; D not certain. Looked up from germline, CDR1 is LGHDT and CDR2 is YNNKEL (reference sequence). The CDR3 loop spans 12 amino acids. With 4 bases removed from V and 8 bases from J, the gap between germline ends came to 8 bases. The CDR3 protein is CASSLPAGELFF. CDR3 bases: TGTGCCAGCAGCCTGCCGGCGGGGGAGCTGTTTTTT.

At least ten counts were recorded for this clonotype. The chain joins TRBV10-3 to TRBJ2-6; D gene uncertain. The germline gives CDR1 ENHRY, CDR2 SYGVKD. The CDR3 is 11 residues long. V was trimmed by 8 bases and J by 2 bases, leaving 1 base between them. The CDR3 loop is CAIAGANVLTF. CDR3 bases: TGTGCCATCGCTGGGGCCAACGTCCTGACTTTC.

This clonotype has ten or more counts. The junction does not match germline at one end; this may be a read error. J is TRBJ2-3 and V is TRBV5-1; TRBD2 is a possible D gene (6 bases). Germline loops: CDR1 SGHRS, CDR2 YFSETQ. The CDR3 contains 13 residues. Written as DNA, the CDR3 is TGTGCCAGCAGCTTAGCGGGCACAGATACGCAGTATTTT. Translating gives CASSLAGTDTQYF.

This clonotype has just a few counts. The rearrangement links TRBV11-2 to TRBJ1-3; no clear D gene. CDR1 is SGHAT and CDR2 is FQNNGV in the germline V gene. V was cut by 3 bases and J by 7 bases, with 4 bases left in between. This CDR3 contains 11 residues. CDR3 bases: TGTGCCAGCAGCTTGTTGAACACCATATATTTT. It codes for CASSLLNTIYF.